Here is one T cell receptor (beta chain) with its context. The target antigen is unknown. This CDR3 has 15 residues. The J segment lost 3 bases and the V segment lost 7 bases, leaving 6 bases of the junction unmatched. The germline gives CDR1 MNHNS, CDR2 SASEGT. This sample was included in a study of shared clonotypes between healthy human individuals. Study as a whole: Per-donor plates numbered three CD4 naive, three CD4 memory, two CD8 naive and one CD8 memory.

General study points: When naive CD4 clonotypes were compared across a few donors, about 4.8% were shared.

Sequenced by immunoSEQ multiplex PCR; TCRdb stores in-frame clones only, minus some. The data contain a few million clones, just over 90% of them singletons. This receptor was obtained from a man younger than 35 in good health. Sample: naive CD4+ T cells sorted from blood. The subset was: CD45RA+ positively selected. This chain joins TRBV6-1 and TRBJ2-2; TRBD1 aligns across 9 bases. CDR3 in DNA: TGTGCCAGCACCGTAGGGACAGGGTACACCGGGGAGCTGTTTTTT. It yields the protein CASTVGTGYTGELFF.